This T cell receptor beta chain is drawn from a study of identical twins. TCRdb re-called the 5' RACE reads with MiXCR, one entry per CDR3 protein. The repertoire holds about 900,000 distinct CDR3 sequences, with 9% to 15% as singletons. The CDR3 is 16 residues long. V shed 4 bases and J 3 bases; nucleotides not matched to a gene: 9. Germline CDR1 LGHDT, CDR2 YNNKEL (reference sequence). The same sample was also used in a study of yellow fever vaccine responses in identical twins.

Sample: PBMCs. J is TRBJ2-1 and V is TRBV3-1, with TRBD1 identical over 7 bases. This TCR was recovered from a woman aged 18-29 years in good health. The CDR3 sequence: CASSRPARQGYNEQFF. The CDR3 nucleotides read TGTGCCAGCAGCCGTCCCGCTCGACAGGGCTACAATGAGCAGTTCTTC.